This TCR beta chain is from a study of T cells after yellow fever vaccination. The wider study: SMART-Seq v4 Ultra Low Input served to prepare low-cell-number fractions.

There are many counts of this clonotype. The antigen is undetermined. At one of its ends the junction is not consistent with the germline gene, which may arise from a read error. Germline V gene sequence: CDR1 MNHEY, CDR2 SVGAGI. This CDR3 is built from 13 residues. Synthesis of TCR cDNA relied on 5'RACE template switching, which attached a universal primer site and UMIs. TCRdb processed the 5' RACE reads anew with MiXCR; each CDR3 protein has one entry. The sample comprises under 300,000 distinct CDR3 sequences, less than 9% of which are singletons, and approximately 0.85% rests with the top ten. Whole-study results and caveats: The secondary response peaked faster, at day 5 versus 15, but was weaker. Most clones from primary vaccination resurfaced after the booster (96% CD4, 88% CD8).

This sequence was found in a man aged 25 to 40 who received the YFV17D yellow fever vaccine. Sequencing was performed on CD4+ T cells sorted from PBMCs, taken 15 days after the yellow fever booster vaccination. The chain links TRBV6-5 to TRBJ2-1; D possibly corresponds to TRBD2 (5 bases). The CDR3 sequence is CAISWTAGDEQFF. The CDR3 nucleotides read TGTGCCATCAGTTGGACGGCGGGCGATGAGCAGTTCTTC.